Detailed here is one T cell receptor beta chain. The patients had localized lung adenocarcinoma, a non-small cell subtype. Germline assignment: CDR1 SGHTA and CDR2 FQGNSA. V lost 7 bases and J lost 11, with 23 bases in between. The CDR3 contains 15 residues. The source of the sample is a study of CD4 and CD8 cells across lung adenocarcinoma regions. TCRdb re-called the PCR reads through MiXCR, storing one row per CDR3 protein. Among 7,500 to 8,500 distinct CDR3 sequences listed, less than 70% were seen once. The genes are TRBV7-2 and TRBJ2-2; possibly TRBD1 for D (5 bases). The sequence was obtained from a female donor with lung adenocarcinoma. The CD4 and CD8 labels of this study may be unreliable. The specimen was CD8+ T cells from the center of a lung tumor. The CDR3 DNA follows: TGTGCCAGCAACCCCGGGCTAGGGGATAGGAATGAGCTGTTTTTT. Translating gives CASNPGLGDRNELFF.